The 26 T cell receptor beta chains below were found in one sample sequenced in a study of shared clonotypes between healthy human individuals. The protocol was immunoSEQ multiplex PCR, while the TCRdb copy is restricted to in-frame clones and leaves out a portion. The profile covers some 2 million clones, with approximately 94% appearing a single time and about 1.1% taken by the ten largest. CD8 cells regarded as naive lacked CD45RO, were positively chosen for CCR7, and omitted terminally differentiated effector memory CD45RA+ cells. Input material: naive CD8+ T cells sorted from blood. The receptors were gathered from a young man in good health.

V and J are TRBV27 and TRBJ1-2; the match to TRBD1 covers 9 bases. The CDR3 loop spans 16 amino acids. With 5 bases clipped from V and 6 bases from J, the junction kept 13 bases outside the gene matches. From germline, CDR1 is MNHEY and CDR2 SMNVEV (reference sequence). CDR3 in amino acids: CASSTTGTGFQNGYTF. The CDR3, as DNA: TGTGCCAGCAGTACGACCGGGACAGGGTTTCAGAATGGCTACACCTTC.

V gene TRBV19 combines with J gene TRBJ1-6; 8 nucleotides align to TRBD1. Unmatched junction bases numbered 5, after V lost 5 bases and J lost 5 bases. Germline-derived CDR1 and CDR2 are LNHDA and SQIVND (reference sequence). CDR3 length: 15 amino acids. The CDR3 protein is CASSEGQENNSPLHF. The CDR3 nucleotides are TGTGCCAGTAGTGAGGGACAGGAGAATAATTCACCCCTCCACTTT.

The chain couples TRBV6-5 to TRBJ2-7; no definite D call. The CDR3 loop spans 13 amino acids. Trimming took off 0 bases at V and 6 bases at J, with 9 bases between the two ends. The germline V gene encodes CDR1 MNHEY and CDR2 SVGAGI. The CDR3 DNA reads TGTGCCAGCAGTTACTCAACAGTTTCCGAGCAGTACTTC. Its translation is CASSYSTVSEQYF.

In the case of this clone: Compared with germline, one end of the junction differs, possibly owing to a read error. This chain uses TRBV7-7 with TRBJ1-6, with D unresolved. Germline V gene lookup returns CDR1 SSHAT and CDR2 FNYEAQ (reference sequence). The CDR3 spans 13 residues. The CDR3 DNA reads TGTGCTAGCAGCTTAGACTATAATTCACCCCTCCACTTT. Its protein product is CASSLDYNSPLHF.

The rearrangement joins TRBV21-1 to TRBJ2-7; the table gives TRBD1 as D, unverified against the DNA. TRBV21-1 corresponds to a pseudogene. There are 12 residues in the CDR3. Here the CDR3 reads CASPNNSYEQYF. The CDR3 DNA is TGTGCCAGCCCGAACAACTCCTACGAGCAGTACTTC.

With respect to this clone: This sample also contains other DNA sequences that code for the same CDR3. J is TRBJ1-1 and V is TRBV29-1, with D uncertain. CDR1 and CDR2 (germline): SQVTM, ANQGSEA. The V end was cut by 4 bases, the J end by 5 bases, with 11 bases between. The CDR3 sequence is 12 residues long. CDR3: CSVVSGGTEAFF. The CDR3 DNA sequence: TGCAGCGTTGTTTCGGGTGGGACTGAAGCTTTCTTT.

This CDR3 is CASSLPRTGANTEAFF. Written as DNA, the CDR3 is TGTGCCAGCAGCTTACCCCGGACAGGCGCAAACACTGAAGCTTTCTTT. This sequence joins TRBV7-9 and TRBJ1-1, with 7 bases identical to TRBD1. Germline CDR1 reads SEHNR; CDR2 reads FQNEAQ (reference sequence). The CDR3 is 16 amino acids. J was trimmed by 2 bases and V by 2 bases; bases with no gene match: 8.

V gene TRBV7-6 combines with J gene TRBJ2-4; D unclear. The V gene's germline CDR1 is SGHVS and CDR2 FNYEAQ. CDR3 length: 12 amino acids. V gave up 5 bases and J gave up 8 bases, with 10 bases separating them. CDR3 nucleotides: TGTGCCAGCAGCCCGGGTGGCGACATTCAGTACTTC. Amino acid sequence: CASSPGGDIQYF.

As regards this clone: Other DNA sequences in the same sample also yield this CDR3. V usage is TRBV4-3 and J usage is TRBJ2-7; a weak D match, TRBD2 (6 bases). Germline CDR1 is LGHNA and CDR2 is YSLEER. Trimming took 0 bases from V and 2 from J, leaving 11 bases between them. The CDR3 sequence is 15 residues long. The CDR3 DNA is TGCGCCAGCAGCCAAGACCTTAGCGGAACCTACGAGCAGTACTTC. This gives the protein CASSQDLSGTYEQYF.

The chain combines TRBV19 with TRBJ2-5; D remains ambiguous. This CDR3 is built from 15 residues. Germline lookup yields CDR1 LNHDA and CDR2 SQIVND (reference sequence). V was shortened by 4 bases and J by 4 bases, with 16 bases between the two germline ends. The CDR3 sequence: CASSKGSVGPETQYF. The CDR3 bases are TGTGCCAGTAGTAAGGGCTCAGTGGGCCCAGAGACCCAGTACTTC.

The CDR3 nucleotides are TGTGCCAGCAGCTTCCTCGCGGGGGGGCAGGAGCAGTACTTC. It specifies CASSFLAGGQEQYF. The V call is TRBV5-4, the J call TRBJ2-7; 9 bases are shared with TRBD2. Germline CDR1 reads SGHNT; CDR2 reads YYREEE (reference sequence). V gave up 2 bases and J gave up 7 bases; unmatched junction bases: 7. CDR3 length equals 14 residues. Full variable domain (remainder filled in from reference TRBV5-4 and TRBJ2-7): ETGVTQSPTHLIKTRGQQVTLRCSSQSGHNTVSWYQQALGQGPQFIFQYYREEENGRGNFPPRFSGLQFPNYSSELNVNALELDDSALYLCASSFLAGGQEQYFGPGTRLTVT.

The DNA of the CDR3 is TGTGCCAGCAGTTTATCGGAGACAGGGGAGGCCTACGAGCAGTACTTC. Protein sequence: CASSLSETGEAYEQYF. The V and J genes are TRBV27 and TRBJ2-7, with TRBD1 matching over 8 bases. Germline assignment: CDR1 MNHEY and CDR2 SMNVEV (reference sequence). This CDR3 has 16 amino acids. V shed 0 bases and J 2 bases; nucleotides not matched to a gene: 6.

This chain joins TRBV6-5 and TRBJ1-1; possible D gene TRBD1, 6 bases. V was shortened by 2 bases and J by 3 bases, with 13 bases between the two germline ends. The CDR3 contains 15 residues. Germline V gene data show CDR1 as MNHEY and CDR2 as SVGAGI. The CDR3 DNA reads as TGTGCCAGCAGTTACCCTGGGGGCGGGGACACTGAAGCTTTCTTT. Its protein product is CASSYPGGGDTEAFF.

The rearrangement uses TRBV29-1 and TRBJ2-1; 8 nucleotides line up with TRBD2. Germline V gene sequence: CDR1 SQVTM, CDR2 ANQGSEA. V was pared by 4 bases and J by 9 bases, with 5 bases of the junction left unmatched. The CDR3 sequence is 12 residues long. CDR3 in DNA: TGCAGCGTTGTGGGACTAGAGACTGAGCAGTTCTTC. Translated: CSVVGLETEQFF.

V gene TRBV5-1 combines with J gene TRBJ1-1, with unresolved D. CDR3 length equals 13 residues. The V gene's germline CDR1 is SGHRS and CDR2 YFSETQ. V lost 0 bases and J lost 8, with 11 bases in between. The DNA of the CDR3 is TGCGCCAGCAGCTTGGCCCTAAATCGGGAAGCTTTCTTT. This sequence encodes CASSLALNREAFF.

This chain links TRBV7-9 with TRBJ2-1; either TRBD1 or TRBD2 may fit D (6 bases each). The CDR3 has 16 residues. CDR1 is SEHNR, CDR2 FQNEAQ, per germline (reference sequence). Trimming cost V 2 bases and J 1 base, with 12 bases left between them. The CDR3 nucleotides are TGTGCCAGCAGCTTATTGGGGGGCCAGTCCTACAATGAGCAGTTCTTC. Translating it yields CASSLLGGQSYNEQFF.

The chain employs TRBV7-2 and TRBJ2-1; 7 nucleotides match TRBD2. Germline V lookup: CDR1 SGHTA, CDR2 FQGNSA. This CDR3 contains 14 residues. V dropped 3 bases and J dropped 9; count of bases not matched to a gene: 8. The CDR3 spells CASSFRDWGGEQFF. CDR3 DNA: TGTGCCAGCAGCTTCCGGGACTGGGGGGGTGAGCAGTTCTTC. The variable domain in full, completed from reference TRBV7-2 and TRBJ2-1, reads GAGVSQSPSNKVTEKGKDVELRCDPISGHTALYWYRQSLGQGLEFLIYFQGNSAPDKSGLPSDRFSAERTGGSVSTLTIQRTQQEDSAVYLCASSFRDWGGEQFFGPGTRLTVL.

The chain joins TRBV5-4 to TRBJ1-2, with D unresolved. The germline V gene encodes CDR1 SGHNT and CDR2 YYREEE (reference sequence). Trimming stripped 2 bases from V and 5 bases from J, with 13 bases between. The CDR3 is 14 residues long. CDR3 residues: CASSFKSTPYGYTF. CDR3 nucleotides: TGTGCCAGCAGCTTCAAGTCCACACCATATGGCTACACCTTC.

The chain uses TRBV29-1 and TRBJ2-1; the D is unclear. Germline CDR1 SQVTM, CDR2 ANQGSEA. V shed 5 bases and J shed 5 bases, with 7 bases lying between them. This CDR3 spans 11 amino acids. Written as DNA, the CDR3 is TGCAGCGTTTGGCTCGACAATGAGCAGTTCTTC. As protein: CSVWLDNEQFF.

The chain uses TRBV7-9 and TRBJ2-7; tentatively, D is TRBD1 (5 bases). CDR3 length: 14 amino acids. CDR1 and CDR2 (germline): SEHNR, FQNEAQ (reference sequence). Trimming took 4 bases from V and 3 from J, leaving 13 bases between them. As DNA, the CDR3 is TGTGCCAGCAGCTCGAACCCAGGGATCTACGAGCAGTACTTC. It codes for CASSSNPGIYEQYF.

The CDR3 loop is CASSAESFRFYNEQFF. The CDR3 DNA sequence: TGTGCCAGCAGCGCTGAGAGTTTTAGGTTCTACAATGAGCAGTTCTTC. This chain links TRBV2 with TRBJ2-1; D is unclear. Deletions cut 6 bases from V and 3 bases from J, with 18 bases between. Per the germline V gene, CDR1 is SNHLY and CDR2 is FYNNEI. The CDR3 spans 16 residues.

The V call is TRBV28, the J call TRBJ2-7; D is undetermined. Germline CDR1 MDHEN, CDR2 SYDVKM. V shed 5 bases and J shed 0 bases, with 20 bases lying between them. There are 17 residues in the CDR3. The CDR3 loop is CASSPESYATSSYEQYF. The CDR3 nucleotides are TGTGCCAGCAGTCCAGAAAGCTACGCCACGAGCTCCTACGAGCAGTACTTC.

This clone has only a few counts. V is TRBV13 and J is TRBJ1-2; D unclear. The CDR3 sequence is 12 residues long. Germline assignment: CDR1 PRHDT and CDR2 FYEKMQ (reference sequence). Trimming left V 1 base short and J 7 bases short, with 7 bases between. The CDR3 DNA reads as TGTGCCAGCAGCTTAGATCGTAGTGGCTACACCTTC. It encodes CASSLDRSGYTF. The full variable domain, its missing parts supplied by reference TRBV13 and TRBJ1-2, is AAGVIQSPRHLIKEKRETATLKCYPIPRHDTVYWYQQGPGQDPQFLISFYEKMQSDKGSIPDRFSAQQFSDYHSELNMSSLELGDSALYFCASSLDRSGYTFGSGTRLTVV.

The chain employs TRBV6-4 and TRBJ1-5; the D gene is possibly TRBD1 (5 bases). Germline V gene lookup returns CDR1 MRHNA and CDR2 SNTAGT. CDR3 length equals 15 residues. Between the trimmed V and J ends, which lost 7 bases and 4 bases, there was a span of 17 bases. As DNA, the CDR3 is TGTGCCAGCAATACCAGGGTTGGGGTGAATCAGCCCCAGCATTTT. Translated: CASNTRVGVNQPQHF.

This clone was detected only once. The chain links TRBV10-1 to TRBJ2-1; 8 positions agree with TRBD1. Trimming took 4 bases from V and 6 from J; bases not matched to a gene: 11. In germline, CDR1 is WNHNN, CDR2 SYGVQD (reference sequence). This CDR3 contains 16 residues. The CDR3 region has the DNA TGCGCCAGCAGTGGCAAAATGACAGGGGACTCCAATGAGCAGTTCTTC. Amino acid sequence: CASSGKMTGDSNEQFF.

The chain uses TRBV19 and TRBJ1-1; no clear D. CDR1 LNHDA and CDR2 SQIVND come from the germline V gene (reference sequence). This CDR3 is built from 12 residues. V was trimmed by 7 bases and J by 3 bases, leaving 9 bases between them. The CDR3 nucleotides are TGTGCCAGTAAGGAGGACCACACTGAAGCTTTCTTT. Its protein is CASKEDHTEAFF.